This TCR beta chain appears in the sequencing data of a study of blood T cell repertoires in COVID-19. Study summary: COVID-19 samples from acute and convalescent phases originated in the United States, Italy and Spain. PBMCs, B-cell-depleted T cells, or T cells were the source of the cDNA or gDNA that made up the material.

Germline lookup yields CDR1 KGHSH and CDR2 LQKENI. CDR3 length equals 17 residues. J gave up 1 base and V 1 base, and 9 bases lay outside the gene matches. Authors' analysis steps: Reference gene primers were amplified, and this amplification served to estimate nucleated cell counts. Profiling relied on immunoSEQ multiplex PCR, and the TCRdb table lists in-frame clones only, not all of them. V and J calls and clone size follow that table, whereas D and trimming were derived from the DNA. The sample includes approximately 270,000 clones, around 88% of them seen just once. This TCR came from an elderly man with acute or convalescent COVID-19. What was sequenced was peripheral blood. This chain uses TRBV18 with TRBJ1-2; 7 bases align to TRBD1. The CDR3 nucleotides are TGTGCCAGCTCACCACTGGACAGGCCCTCTTTTAACTATGGCTACACCTTC. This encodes CASSPLDRPSFNYGYTF.